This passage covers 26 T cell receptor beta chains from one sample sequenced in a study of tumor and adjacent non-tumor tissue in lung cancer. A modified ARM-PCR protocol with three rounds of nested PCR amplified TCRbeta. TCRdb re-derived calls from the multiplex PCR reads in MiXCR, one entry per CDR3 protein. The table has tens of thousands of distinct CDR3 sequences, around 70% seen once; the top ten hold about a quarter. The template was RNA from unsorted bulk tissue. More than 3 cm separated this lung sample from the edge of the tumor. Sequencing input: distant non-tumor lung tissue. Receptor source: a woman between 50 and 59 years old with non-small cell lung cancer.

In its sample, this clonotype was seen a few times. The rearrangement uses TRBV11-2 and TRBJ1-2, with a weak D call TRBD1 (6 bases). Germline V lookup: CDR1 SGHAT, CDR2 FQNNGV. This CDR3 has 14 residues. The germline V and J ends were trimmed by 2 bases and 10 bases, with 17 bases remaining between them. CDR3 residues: CASSLKGGIDDYTF. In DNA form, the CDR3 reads TGTGCCAGCAGCTTAAAAGGGGGTATCGATGACTACACCTTC.

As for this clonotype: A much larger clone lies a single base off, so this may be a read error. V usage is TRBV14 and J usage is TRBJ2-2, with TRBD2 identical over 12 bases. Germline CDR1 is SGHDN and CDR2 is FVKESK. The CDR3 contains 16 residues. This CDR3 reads CVSSHTSGRITGELFF. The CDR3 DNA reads TGTGTCAGCAGCCATACTAGCGGGAGGATCACCGGGGAGCTGTTTTTT.

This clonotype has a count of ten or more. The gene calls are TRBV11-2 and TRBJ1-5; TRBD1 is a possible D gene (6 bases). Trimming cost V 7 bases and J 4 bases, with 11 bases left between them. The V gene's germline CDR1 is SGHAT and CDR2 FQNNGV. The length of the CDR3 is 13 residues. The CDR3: CASNLDRNQPQHF. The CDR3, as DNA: TGTGCCAGCAACTTGGACAGAAATCAGCCCCAGCATTTT.

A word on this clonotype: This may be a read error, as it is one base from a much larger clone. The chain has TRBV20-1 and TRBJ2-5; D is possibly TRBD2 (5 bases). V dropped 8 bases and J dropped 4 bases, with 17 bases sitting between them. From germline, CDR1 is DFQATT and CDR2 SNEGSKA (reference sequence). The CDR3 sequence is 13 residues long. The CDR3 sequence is CSTQQTSSETQYF. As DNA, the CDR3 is TGCAGTACTCAACAAACTAGTTCAGAGACCCAGTACTTC.

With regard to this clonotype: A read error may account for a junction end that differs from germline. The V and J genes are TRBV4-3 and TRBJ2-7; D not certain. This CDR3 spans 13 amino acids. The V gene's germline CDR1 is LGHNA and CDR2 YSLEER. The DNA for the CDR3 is TGCGCCAGCAGCCAAGAGGGTGCGAACGAGCAGTGCTTC. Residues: CASSQEGANEQCF.

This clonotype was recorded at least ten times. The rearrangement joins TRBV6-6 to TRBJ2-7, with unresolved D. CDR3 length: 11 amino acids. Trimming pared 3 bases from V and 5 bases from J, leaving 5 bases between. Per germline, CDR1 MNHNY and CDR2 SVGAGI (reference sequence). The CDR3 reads CASSYVDEQYF. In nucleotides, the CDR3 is TGTGCCAGCAGTTATGTCGACGAGCAGTACTTC.

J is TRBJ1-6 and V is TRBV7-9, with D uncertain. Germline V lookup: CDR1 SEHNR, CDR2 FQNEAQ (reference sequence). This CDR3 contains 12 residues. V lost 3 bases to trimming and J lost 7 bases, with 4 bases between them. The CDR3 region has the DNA TGTGCCAGCAGCTTGAACAATTCACCCCTCCACTTT. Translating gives CASSLNNSPLHF.

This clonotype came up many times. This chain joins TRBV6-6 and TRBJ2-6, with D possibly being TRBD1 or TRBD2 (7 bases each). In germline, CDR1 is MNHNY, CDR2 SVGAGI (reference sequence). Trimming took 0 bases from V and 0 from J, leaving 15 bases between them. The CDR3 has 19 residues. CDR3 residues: CASSYSRGGGGSGANVLTF. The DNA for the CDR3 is TGTGCCAGCAGTTACTCTCGGGGAGGGGGCGGCTCTGGGGCCAACGTCCTGACTTTC.

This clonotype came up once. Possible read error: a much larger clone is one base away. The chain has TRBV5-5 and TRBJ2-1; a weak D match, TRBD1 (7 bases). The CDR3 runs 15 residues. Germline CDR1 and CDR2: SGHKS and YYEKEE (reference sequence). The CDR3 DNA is TGTGCCAGCAGCTTGGACGGAGGGGGCTGGAATGAGGAGTTCTTC. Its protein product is CASSLDGGGWNEEFF.

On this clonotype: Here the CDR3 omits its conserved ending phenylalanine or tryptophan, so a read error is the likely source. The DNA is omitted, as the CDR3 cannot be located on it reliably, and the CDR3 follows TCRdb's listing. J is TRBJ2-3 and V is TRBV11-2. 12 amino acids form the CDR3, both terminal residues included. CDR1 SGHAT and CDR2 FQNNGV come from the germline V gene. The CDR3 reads CPSSLTGDTQYC.

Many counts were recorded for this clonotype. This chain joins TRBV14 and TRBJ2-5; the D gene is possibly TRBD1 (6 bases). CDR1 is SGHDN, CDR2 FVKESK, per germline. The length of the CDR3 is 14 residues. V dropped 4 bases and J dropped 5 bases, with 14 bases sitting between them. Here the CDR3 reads CASSLRNRDETQYF. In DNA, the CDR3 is TGTGCCAGCAGCCTTCGAAACAGGGACGAGACCCAGTACTTC.

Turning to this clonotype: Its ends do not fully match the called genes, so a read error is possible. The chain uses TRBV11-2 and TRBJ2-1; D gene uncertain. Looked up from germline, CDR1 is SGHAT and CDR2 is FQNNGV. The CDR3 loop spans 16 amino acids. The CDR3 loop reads CTSSLVGGRAVNEQFF. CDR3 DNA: TGTACCAGCAGCTTAGTCGGCGGAAGGGCCGTCAATGAGCAGTTCTTC.

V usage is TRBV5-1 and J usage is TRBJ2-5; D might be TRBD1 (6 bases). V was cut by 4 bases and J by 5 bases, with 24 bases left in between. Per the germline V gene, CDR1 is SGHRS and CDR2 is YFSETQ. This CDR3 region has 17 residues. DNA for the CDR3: TGCGCCAGCAGCCCTTCTGGGGGCGGGCCCTCTAGGGAGACCCAGTACTTC. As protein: CASSPSGGGPSRETQYF.

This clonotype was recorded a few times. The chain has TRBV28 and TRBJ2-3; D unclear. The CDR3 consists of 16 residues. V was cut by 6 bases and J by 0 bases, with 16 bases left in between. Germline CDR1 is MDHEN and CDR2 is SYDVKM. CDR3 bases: TGTGCCAGCAGGTTCTATGCATGCTGTAGCACAGATACGCAGTATTTT. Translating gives CASRFYACCSTDTQYF.

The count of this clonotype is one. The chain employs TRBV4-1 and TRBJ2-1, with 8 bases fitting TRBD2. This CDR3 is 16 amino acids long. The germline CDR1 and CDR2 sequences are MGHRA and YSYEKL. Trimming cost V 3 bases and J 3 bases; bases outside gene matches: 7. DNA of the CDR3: TGCGCCAGCAGCCAGGAAGCGGGAGATCTCTACAATGAGCAGTTCTTC. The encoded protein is CASSQEAGDLYNEQFF.

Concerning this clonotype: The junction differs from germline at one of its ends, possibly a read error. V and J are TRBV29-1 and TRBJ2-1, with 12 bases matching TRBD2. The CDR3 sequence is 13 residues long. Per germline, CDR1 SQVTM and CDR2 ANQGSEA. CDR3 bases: TGCAGCGTCGGACTAGCGGGACAATGCGAGCAGTTATTC. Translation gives CSVGLAGQCEQLF.

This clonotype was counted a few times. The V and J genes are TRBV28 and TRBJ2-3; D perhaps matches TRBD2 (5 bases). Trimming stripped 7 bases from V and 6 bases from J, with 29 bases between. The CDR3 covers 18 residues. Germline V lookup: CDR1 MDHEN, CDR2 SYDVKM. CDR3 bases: TGTGCCAGCACTCCCCCCGGACTCGGAGACCGAAGATGGGATACGCAGTATTTT. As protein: CASTPPGLGDRRWDTQYF.

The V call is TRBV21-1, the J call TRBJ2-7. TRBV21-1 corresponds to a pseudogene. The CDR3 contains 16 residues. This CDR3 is CASSNPHGDKNYEQYF. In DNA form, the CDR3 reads TGTGCCAGCAGCAATCCTCACGGAGATAAGAACTACGAGCAGTACTTC.

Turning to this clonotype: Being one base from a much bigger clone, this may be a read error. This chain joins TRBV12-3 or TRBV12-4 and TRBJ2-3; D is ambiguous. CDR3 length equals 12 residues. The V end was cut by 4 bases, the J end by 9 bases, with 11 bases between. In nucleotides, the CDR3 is TGTGCCAGCAGTTCCTCACACCACACGCAGTATTTT. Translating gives CASSSSHHTQYF.

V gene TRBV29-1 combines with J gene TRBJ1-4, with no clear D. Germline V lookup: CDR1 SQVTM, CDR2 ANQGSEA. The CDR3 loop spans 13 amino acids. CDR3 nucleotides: TGCAGAGTGTACGACGAGGACGGTGAAAAACTGTTTTTT. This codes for CRVYDEDGEKLFF.

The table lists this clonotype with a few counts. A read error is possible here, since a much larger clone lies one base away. CDR3 region: CASSQELAGGPIVETQYF. The CDR3 DNA reads TGTGCCAGCAGCCAAGAACTAGCGGGAGGGCCTATAGTCGAGACCCAGTACTTC. The gene calls are TRBV4-2 and TRBJ2-5; 13 nucleotides line up with TRBD2. This CDR3 has 18 residues. In germline, CDR1 is LGHNA, CDR2 YNFKEQ. V gave up 0 bases and J gave up 5 bases; unmatched junction bases: 9.

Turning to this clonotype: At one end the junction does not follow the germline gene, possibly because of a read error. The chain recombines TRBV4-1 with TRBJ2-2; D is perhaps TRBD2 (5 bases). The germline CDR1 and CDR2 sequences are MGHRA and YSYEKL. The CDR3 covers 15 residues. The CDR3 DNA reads TGCGCCAGCAGCCAAGATGTGTCGTACACCGGGGAGCTGTTCTTT. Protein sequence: CASSQDVSYTGELFF.

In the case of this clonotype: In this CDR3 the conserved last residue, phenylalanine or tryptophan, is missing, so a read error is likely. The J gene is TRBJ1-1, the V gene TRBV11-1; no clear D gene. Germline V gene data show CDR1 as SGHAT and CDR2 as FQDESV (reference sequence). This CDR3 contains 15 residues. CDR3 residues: CTSSLDTGDGTEAFI. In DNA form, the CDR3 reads TGTACCAGCAGCTTAGATACCGGGGATGGCACTGAAGCTTTCATT.

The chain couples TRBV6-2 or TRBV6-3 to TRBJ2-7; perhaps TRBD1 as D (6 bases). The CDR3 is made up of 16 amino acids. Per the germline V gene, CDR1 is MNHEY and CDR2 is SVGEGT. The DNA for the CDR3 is TGTGTCAGAAGTGACCGCGCACCGGGACAAAACTACGAGCAGTACTTC. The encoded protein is CVRSDRAPGQNYEQYF.

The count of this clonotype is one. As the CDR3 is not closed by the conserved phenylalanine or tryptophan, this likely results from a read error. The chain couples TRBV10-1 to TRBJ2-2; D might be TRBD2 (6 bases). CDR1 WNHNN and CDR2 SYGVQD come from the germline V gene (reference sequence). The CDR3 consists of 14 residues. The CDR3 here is CASSDGGFAGELFS. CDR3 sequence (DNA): TGCGCCAGCAGTGATGGGGGGTTCGCCGGGGAACTGTTTTCT.

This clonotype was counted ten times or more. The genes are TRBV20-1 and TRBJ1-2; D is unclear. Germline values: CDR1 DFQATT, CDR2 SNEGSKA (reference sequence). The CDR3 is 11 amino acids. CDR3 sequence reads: CRARLNYGYTF. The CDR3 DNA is TGCAGGGCCAGACTCAACTATGGCTACACCTTC.